This record concerns one T cell receptor beta chain sequence. The same CDR3 can be traced to other DNA sequences in this sample. This entry belongs to a study of blood T cell repertoires in COVID-19. In the study overall: From the United States, Italy and Spain came samples of acute and convalescent COVID-19. PBMCs, B-cell-depleted T cells, or T cells provided the cDNA or gDNA that made up the material.

In the source study's methods: Nucleated cell counts were estimated from reference gene primer amplification. Clones were sequenced by immunoSEQ multiplex PCR, and TCRdb holds only the in-frame ones, with some missing. V and J calls and clone size are given by that table; D and trimming were obtained from the DNA. The sample lists around 320,000 clones; about nine tenths were seen once. CDR1 SGHTA and CDR2 FQGNSA come from the germline V gene. The CDR3 runs to 13 residues. V shed 5 bases and J 3 bases; nucleotides not matched to a gene: 2. The rearrangement links TRBV7-2 to TRBJ2-5; TRBD1 matches at 8 bases. Sequencing used peripheral blood. This clonotype was sampled from a woman aged 30 to 39 who had recovered from COVID-19. CDR3 DNA: TGTGCCAGCAGCAGGGGACAGGAAGAGACCCAGTACTTC. This gives the protein CASSRGQEETQYF.